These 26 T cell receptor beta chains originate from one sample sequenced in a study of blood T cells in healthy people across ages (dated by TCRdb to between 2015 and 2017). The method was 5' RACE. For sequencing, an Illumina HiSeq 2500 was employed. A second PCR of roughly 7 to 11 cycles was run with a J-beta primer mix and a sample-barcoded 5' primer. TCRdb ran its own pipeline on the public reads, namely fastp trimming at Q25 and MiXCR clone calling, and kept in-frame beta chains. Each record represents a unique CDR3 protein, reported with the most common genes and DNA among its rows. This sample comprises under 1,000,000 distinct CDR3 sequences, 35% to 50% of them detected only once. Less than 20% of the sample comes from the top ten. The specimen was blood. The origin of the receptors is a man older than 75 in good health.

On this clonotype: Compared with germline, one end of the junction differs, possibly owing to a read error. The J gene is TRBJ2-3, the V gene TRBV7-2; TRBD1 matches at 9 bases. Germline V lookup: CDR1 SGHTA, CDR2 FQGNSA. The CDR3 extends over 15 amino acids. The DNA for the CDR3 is TGTGCCAGCAGCTTAATGACAGGGGGAACAGGTACGCAGTATTTT. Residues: CASSLMTGGTGTQYF.

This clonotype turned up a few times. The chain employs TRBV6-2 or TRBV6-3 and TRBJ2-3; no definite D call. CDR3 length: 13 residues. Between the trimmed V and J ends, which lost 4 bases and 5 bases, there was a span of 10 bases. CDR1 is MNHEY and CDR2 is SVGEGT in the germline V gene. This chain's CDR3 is CASSSPIGDTQYF. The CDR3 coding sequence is TGTGCCAGCAGTTCCCCGATCGGAGATACGCAGTATTTT.

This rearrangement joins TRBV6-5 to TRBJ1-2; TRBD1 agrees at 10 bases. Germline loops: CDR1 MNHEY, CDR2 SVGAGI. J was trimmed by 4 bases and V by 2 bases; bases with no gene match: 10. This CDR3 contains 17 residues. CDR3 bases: TGTGCCAGCAGTTACATGACAGGGGGCATCCTTTCCTATGGCTACACCTTC. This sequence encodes CASSYMTGGILSYGYTF.

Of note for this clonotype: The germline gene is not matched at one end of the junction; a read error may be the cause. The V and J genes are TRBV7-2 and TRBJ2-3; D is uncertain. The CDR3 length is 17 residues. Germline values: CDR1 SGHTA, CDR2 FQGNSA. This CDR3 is CPSSLRPPSSGTDTQYF. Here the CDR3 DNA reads TGTCCCAGCAGCTTACGGCCTCCGTCCTCGGGCACAGATACGCAGTATTTT.

CDR3 region: CAIGTPTYEQYF. In DNA, the CDR3 is TGTGCCATCGGGACTCCTACCTACGAGCAGTACTTC. This chain joins TRBV6-5 and TRBJ2-7, with D possibly TRBD2 on 6 matching bases. CDR1 MNHEY and CDR2 SVGAGI come from the germline V gene. The length of the CDR3 is 12 residues. Trimming shortened V by 10 bases and J by 2 bases, and 12 bases separated the two germline ends.

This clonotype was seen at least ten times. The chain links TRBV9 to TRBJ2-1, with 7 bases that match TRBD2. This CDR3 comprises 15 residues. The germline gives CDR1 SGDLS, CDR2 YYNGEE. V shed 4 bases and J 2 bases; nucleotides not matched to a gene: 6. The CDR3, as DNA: TGTGCCAGCAGCCAGAGACTAGCCACCTACAATGAGCAGTTCTTC. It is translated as CASSQRLATYNEQFF.

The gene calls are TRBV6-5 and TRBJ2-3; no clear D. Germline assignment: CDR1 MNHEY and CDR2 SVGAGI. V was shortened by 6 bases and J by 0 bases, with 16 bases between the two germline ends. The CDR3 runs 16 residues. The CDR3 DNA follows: TGTGCCAGCAGGACCCCGGCAAGCCCTAGCACAGATACGCAGTATTTT. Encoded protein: CASRTPASPSTDTQYF.

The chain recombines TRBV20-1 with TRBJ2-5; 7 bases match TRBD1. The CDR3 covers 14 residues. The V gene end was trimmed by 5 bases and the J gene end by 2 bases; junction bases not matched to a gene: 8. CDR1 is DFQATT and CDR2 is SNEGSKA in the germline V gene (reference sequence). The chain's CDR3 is CSAPGRGKQETQYF. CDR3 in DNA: TGCAGTGCTCCAGGCAGGGGGAAACAAGAGACCCAGTACTTC.

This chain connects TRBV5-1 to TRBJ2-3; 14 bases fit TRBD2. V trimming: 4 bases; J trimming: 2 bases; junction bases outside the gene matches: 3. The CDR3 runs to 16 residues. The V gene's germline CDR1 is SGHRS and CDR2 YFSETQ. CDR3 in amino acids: CASSGGLAGVTDTQYF. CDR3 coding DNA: TGCGCCAGCAGCGGGGGACTAGCGGGGGTCACAGATACGCAGTATTTT. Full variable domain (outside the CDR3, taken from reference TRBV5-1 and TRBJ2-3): KAGVTQTPRYLIKTRGQQVTLSCSPISGHRSVSWYQQTPGQGLQFLFEYFSETQRNKGNFPGRFSGRQFSNSRSEMNVSTLELGDSALYLCASSGGLAGVTDTQYFGPGTRLTVL.

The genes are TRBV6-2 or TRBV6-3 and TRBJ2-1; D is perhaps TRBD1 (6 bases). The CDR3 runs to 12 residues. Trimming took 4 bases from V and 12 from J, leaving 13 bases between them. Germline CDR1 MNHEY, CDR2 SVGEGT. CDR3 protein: CASSSQGRGQFF. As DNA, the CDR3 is TGTGCCAGCAGTTCGCAGGGCAGGGGGCAGTTCTTC.

The CDR3 DNA reads as TGTGCCAGCAGCAAAGTACGGACAGGGGGCCAAGAGACCCAGTACTTC. This codes for CASSKVRTGGQETQYF. The genes are TRBV21-1 and TRBJ2-5; no check of the table's D call, TRBD1, against the DNA was made. TRBV21-1 is deemed a pseudogene. The CDR3 contains 16 residues.

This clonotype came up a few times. This CDR3 reads CSGRRDSTDTQYF. DNA of the CDR3: TGCAGTGGCCGAAGGGACAGCACAGATACGCAGTATTTT. V is TRBV20-1 and J is TRBJ2-3; D assignment may be TRBD1 or TRBD2 (5 bases each). The CDR3 consists of 13 residues. Trimming shortened V by 7 bases and J by 0 bases, and 11 bases separated the two germline ends. The germline gives CDR1 DFQATT, CDR2 SNEGSKA (reference sequence).

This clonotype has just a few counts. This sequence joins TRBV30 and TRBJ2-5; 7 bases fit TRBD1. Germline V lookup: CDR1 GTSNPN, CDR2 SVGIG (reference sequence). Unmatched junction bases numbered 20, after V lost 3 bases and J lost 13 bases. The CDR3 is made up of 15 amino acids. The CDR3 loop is CAWSVGTEPWDSRYF. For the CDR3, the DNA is TGTGCCTGGAGCGTCGGGACAGAGCCTTGGGATAGTCGGTACTTC.

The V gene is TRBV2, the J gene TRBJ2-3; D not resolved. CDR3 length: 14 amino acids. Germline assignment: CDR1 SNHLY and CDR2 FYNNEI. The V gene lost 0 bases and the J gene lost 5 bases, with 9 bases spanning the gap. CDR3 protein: CASSEAGRGDTQYF. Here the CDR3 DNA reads TGTGCCAGCAGTGAAGCTGGCAGAGGAGATACGCAGTATTTT. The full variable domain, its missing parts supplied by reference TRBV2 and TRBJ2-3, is EPEVTQTPSHQVTQMGQEVILRCVPISNHLYFYWYRQILGQKVEFLVSFYNNEISEKSEIFDDQFSVERPDGSNFTLKIRSTKLEDSAMYFCASSEAGRGDTQYFGPGTRLTVL.

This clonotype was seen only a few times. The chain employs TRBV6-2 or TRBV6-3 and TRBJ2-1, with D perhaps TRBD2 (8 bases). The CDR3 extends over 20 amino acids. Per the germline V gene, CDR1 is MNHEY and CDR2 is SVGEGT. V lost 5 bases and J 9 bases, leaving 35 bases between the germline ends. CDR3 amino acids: CASSHLSRSRQGLGSVEQFF. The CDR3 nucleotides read TGTGCCAGCAGTCACCTTTCTAGATCAAGACAGGGACTAGGATCGGTTGAGCAGTTCTTC.

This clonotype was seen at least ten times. The CDR3 here is CASSTTARETDTQYF. CDR3 sequence (DNA): TGTGCCAGCTCAACCACAGCGAGGGAGACAGATACGCAGTATTTT. This rearrangement joins TRBV18 to TRBJ2-3; TRBD2 might be the D (5 bases). The CDR3 consists of 15 residues. The V end was cut by 5 bases, the J end by 3 bases, with 15 bases between. The germline CDR1 and CDR2 sequences are KGHSH and LQKENI.

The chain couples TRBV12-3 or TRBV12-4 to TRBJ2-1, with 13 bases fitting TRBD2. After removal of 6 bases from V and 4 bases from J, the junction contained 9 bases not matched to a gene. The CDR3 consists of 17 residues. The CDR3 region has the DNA TGTGCCAGCAGACCGGGACTAGCGGGAATAGCGTACAATGAGCAGTTCTTC. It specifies CASRPGLAGIAYNEQFF.

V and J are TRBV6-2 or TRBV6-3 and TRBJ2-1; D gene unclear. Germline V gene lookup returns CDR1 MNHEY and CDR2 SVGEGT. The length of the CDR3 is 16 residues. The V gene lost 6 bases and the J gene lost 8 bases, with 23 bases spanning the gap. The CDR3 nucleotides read TGTGCCAGCAGCACCCCTCACCGAAGGCCTGTGGATGAGCAGTTCTTC. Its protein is CASSTPHRRPVDEQFF.

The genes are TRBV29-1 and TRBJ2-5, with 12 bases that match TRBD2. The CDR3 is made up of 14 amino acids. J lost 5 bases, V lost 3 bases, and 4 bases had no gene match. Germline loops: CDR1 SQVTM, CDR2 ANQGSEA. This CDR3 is CSVETSGGRETQYF. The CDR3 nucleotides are TGCAGCGTTGAGACTAGCGGGGGTCGTGAGACCCAGTACTTC. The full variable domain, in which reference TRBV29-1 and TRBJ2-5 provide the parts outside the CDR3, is SAVISQKPSRDICQRGTSLTIQCQVDSQVTMMFWYRQQPGQSLTLIATANQGSEATYESGFVIDKFPISRPNLTFSTLTVSNMSPEDSSIYLCSVETSGGRETQYFGPGTRLLVL.

In nucleotides, the CDR3 is TGCAGTGCTAGAGTTGCTAGCGGGAGGACCGACGAGCAGTACTTC. Translated: CSARVASGRTDEQYF. The V gene is TRBV20-1, the J gene TRBJ2-7; 11 nucleotides align to TRBD2. V was pared by 1 base and J by 5 bases, with 7 bases of the junction left unmatched. The CDR3 runs to 15 residues. CDR1 and CDR2 (germline): DFQATT, SNEGSKA (reference sequence).

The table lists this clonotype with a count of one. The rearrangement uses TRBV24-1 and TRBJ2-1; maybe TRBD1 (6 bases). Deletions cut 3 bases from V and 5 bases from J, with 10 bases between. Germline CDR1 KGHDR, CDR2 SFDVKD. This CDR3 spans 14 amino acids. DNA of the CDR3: TGTGCCACCAGTGATGGGACAAGTAACAATGAGCAGTTCTTC. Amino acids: CATSDGTSNNEQFF.

The CDR3 DNA reads as TGTGCCAGCGGGGCTAGCGGGACTTCCTACAATGAGCAGTACTTC. Its translation: CASGASGTSYNEQYF. The chain uses TRBV27 and TRBJ2-1; 9 bases agree with TRBD2. The assigned J gene may be wrong: the sequence end matches TRBJ2-7 better. This CDR3 comprises 15 residues. CDR1 is MNHEY, CDR2 SMNVEV, per germline (reference sequence).

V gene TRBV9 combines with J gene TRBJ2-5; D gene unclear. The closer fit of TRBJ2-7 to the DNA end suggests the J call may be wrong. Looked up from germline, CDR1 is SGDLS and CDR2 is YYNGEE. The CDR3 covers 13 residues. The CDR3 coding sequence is TGTGCCAGCAGCGCACAACAGAGCTACGAGCAGTACTTC. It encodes CASSAQQSYEQYF.

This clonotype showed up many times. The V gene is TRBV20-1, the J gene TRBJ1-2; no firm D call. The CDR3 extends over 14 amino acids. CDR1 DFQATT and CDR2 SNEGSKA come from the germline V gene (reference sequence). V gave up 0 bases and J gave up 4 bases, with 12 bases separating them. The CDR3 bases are TGCAGTGCTAGAGAAACTGTAAAGGGCTATGGCTACACCTTC. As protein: CSARETVKGYGYTF.

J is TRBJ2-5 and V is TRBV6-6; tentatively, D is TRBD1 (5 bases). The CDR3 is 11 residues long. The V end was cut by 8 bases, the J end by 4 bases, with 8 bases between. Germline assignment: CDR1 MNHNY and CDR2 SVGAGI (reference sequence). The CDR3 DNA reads TGTGCCAGCGGTGGGGCAGAGACCCAGTACTTC. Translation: CASGGAETQYF.

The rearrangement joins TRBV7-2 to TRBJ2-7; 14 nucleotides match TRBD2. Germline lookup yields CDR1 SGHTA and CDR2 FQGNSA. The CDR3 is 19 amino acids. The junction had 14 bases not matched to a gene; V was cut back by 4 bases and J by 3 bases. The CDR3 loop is CASSSQGRRGLAGVYEQYF. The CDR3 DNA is TGTGCCAGCAGCTCTCAGGGTCGTCGGGGACTAGCGGGAGTCTACGAGCAGTACTTC.